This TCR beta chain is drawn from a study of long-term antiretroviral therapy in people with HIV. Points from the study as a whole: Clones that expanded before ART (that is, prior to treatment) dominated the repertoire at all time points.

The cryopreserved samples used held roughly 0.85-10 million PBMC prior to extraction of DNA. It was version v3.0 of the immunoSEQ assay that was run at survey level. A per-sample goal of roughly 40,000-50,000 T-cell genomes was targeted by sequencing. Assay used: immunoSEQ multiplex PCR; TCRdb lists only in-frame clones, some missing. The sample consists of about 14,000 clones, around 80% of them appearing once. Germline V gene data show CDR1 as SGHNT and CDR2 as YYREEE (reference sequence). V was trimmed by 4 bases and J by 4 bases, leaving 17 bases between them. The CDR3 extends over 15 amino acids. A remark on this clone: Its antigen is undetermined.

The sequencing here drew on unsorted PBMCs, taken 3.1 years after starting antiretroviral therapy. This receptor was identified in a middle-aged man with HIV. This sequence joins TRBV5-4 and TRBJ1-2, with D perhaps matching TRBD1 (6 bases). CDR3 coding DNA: TGTGCCAGCAGCGGGGGGGAACAGGGCGGCTATGGCTACACCTTC. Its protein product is CASSGGEQGGYGYTF.